The entry that follows covers one TCR beta chain sequence. The data are from a study of control samples from healthy donors and cancer patients. CDR1 SGHRS and CDR2 YFSETQ come from the germline V gene. The CDR3 loop spans 14 amino acids. The ends were cut back, 5 bases at V and 0 bases at J, with 11 bases in the middle. Sequencing was performed with immunoSEQ multiplex PCR; in TCRdb, only in-frame clones are kept and a portion is missing. The data contain about 170,000 clones, roughly 93% of them singletons. The chain links TRBV5-1 to TRBJ1-1; perhaps TRBD1 as D (6 bases). Sequencing was carried out using blood. This receptor was obtained from a woman aged 55-70 years in good health. CDR3 in DNA: TGCGCCAGCAGGAGGGACACCATGAACACTGAAGCTTTCTTT. It specifies CASRRDTMNTEAFF.